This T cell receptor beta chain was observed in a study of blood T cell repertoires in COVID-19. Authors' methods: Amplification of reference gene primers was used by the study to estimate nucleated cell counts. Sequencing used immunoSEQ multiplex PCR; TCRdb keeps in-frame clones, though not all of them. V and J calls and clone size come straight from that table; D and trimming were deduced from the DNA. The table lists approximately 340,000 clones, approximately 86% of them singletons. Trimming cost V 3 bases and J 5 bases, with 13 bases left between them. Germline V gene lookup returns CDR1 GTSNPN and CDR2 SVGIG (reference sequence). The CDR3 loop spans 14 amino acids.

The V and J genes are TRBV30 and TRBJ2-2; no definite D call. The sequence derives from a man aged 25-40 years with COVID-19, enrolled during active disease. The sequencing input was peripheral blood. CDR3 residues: CAWSLSVNTGELFF. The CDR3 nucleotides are TGTGCCTGGAGCTTGTCTGTAAATACCGGGGAGCTGTTTTTT.